This TCR beta chain was obtained from a study of T-cell reconstitution after alpha-beta-depleted transplantation in children listed by TCRdb under 2016. A note on the overall study: Using TCR repertoire profiling, the study followed T-cell immune reconstitution in a quantitative way in children after TCRalphabeta/CD19-depleted allogeneic hematopoietic cell transplantation. Broad study findings and their caveats: The apparently early alphabetaT-cell count recovery about two months after transplant was reportedly dependent on only several hundred rapidly expanded clones derived from non-depleted graft cells. The high TCRbeta diversity at day 60 in some patients was ascribed to recipient T cells and intrathymic progenitors that had survived conditioning. The frequencies of hyperexpanded clones fell over the following months, and after one year, T-cell counts and TCRbeta diversity were mostly attributed to newly produced T cells.

The sample's treatment or condition, from its label and the paper: allogeneic hematopoietic cell transplantation with graft depleted of TCRalphabeta T cells and CD19 B cells. TCRalphabeta/CD19-depleted allogeneic hematopoietic cell grafts were given to the transplant recipients, all of whom were children. This clonotype was detected ten times or more. Its binding antigen is unknown. Base qualities are not provided; no much larger clone lies one nucleotide away. Library creation used PCR. The reads were generated on an Illumina HiSeq 2500. TCR library preparation used molecular barcoding, with unique molecular identifiers applied to normalize quantification of the TCRbeta repertoire. The public reads were reanalyzed by TCRdb: fastp trimming at Q25, MiXCR alignment, in-frame beta chains only. Each record represents a unique CDR3 protein, reported with the most common genes and DNA among its rows. Counted in this sample were hundreds of thousands of distinct CDR3 sequences; about a tenth of them appeared once. The ten largest clones add up to 28% of the sample.

The CDR3, cysteine through phenylalanine, is 15 amino acids long. Only the CDR3 region is kept as DNA, spanning 45 bases read in frame from base 1. Per the germline V gene, SGHRS is the CDR1 and YFSETQ is the CDR2. The germline V end is reduced by 3 bases and the J end by 7 bases; junction bases left unmatched: 10. This clonotype was obtained from a child less than two years old with acute myeloid leukemia, due to receive a stem cell transplant. The sample here was PBMCs, taken before TCRalphabeta/CD19-depleted stem cell transplant. The chain couples TRBV5-1 to TRBJ2-1; 7 middle bases align to TRBD2. The DNA sequence is TGCGCCAGCAGCTCCAGGGCGGGAGCGGATAATGAGCAGTTCTTC. This gives the protein CASSSRAGADNEQFF. Beyond the CDR3, the reference TRBV5-1 and TRBJ2-1 genes provide the residues; the full variable domain reads: KAGVTQTPRYLIKTRGQQVTLSCSPISGHRSVSWYQQTPGQGLQFLFEYFSETQRNKGNFPGRFSGRQFSNSRSEMNVSTLELGDSALYLCASSSRAGADNEQFFGPGTRLTVL.